Following are 13 T cell receptor beta chains from one sample sequenced in a study of STAT5B mutations in CD4+ large granular lymphocyte leukemia (dated by TCRdb to the early 2020s). The library was made by the immunoSEQ multiplex PCR assay. TCRdb provides this immuneACCESS table in a form limited to in-frame rearrangements. Some clones are lacking; in checked studies, under half of them reflect an unresolved V gene, and why the rest are absent is not known. The sample profile shows around 34,000 clones; 70% to 90% of them were found once. Around 1.2% of the sample comes from the top ten. Sequences were obtained from CD4+ T cells from blood buffy coats. The receptors here all came from a human donor in good health.

This rearrangement joins TRBV19 to TRBJ2-6, with D perhaps TRBD2 (6 bases). The germline V gene encodes CDR1 LNHDA and CDR2 SQIVND (reference sequence). Trimming removed 6 bases at V and 3 bases at J, with 12 bases between. The CDR3 contains 15 residues. In DNA form, the CDR3 reads TGTGCCAGTAGACTAAACGGGGGTGGGGCCAACGTCCTGACTTTC. Translation: CASRLNGGGANVLTF. The full variable domain, with the rest looked up from reference TRBV19 and TRBJ2-6, is DGGITQSPKYLFRKEGQNVTLSCEQNLNHDAMYWYRQDPGQGLRLIYYSQIVNDFQKGDIAEGYSVSREKKESFPLTVTSAQKNPTAFYLCASRLNGGGANVLTFGAGSRLTVL.

The rearrangement joins TRBV27 to TRBJ1-2, with 9 bases identical to TRBD1. Germline V gene data show CDR1 as MNHEY and CDR2 as SMNVEV (reference sequence). The CDR3 runs 14 residues. The trim removed 3 bases at V and 6 bases at J, leaving 5 bases unmatched. CDR3 coding DNA: TGTGCCAGCAGTTTTCGGACAGGGGTCAATGGCTACACCTTC. This translates into CASSFRTGVNGYTF.

V gene TRBV5-4 combines with J gene TRBJ2-3; 9 bases match TRBD2. This CDR3 is built from 15 residues. From germline, CDR1 is SGHNT and CDR2 YYREEE (reference sequence). With 5 bases clipped from V and 0 bases from J, the junction kept 4 bases outside the gene matches. The CDR3 DNA sequence: TGTGCCAGCAGTCCTACTAGCGGGAGCACAGATACGCAGTATTTT. Amino acid sequence: CASSPTSGSTDTQYF.

The V and J genes are TRBV6-5 and TRBJ1-4; D ambiguous. CDR1 MNHEY and CDR2 SVGAGI come from the germline V gene. This CDR3 is built from 15 residues. Trimming pared 6 bases from V and 0 bases from J, leaving 11 bases between. CDR3 residues: CASSDGDATNEKLFF. The CDR3 DNA sequence: TGTGCCAGCAGCGACGGCGATGCAACTAATGAAAAACTGTTTTTT.

The chain couples TRBV6-5 to TRBJ1-6, with TRBD1 matching 7 bases. Per the germline V gene, CDR1 is MNHEY and CDR2 is SVGAGI. With V trimmed by 6 bases and J by 10 bases, 3 bases remained unmatched. This CDR3 has 12 residues. The CDR3 coding sequence is TGTGCCAGCAGAACAGGGGAATCACCCCTCCACTTT. It is translated as CASRTGESPLHF.

The chain joins TRBV7-2 to TRBJ2-1, with D unclear. The V end was cut by 1 base, the J end by 9 bases, with 10 bases between. This CDR3 spans 13 amino acids. In germline, CDR1 is SGHTA, CDR2 FQGNSA. CDR3 in DNA: TGTGCCAGCAGCTTAGGTGTACCGGGTGAGCAGTTCTTC. Encoded protein: CASSLGVPGEQFF.

The CDR3 DNA is TGTGCCAGCAGCTTAGGGGTTAGCGGGGGGACCAACACCGGGGAGCTGTTTTTT. Protein: CASSLGVSGGTNTGELFF. The rearrangement links TRBV7-6 to TRBJ2-2; 10 nucleotides align to TRBD2. The ends lost 1 base at V and 2 bases at J; junction bases unmatched: 7. This CDR3 spans 18 amino acids. Germline V gene sequence: CDR1 SGHVS, CDR2 FNYEAQ.

This chain's CDR3 is CASRLAGTTGEKLFF. In DNA form, the CDR3 reads TGTGCCAGCAGGCTGGCGGGGACTACGGGTGAAAAACTGTTTTTT. The chain uses TRBV27 and TRBJ1-4; D possibly corresponds to TRBD1 (5 bases). The CDR3 contains 15 residues. Deletions cut 6 bases from V and 7 bases from J, with 18 bases between. From germline, CDR1 is MNHEY and CDR2 SMNVEV (reference sequence). The full variable domain, in which reference TRBV27 and TRBJ1-4 provide the parts outside the CDR3, is EAQVTQNPRYLITVTGKKLTVTCSQNMNHEYMSWYRQDPGLGLRQIYYSMNVEVTDKGDVPEGYKVSRKEKRNFPLILESPSPNQTSLYFCASRLAGTTGEKLFFGSGTQLSVL.

V is TRBV5-1 and J is TRBJ2-5; TRBD2 matches 14 bases. The germline gives CDR1 SGHRS, CDR2 YFSETQ. CDR3 length: 15 amino acids. The V and J ends lost 4 bases and 4 bases, in that order; junction bases with no gene match: 3. The chain's CDR3 is CASSIGLAGGETQYF. The CDR3 DNA is TGCGCCAGCAGCATCGGACTAGCGGGGGGAGAGACCCAGTACTTC.

The J gene is TRBJ1-2, the V gene TRBV6-5, with D perhaps TRBD1 (6 bases). The CDR3 length is 15 residues. V was shortened by 5 bases and J by 2 bases, with 15 bases between the two germline ends. Germline lookup yields CDR1 MNHEY and CDR2 SVGAGI. The chain's CDR3 is CASSRSGTPNYGYTF. The CDR3 DNA is TGTGCCAGCAGTAGGAGCGGGACACCAAACTATGGCTACACCTTC.

The chain combines TRBV2 with TRBJ2-3; 12 bases are a match to TRBD2. Germline CDR1 reads SNHLY; CDR2 reads FYNNEI. The V segment lost 6 bases and the J segment 1 base; nucleotides outside the gene matches: 2. The CDR3 length is 15 residues. The CDR3 DNA reads as TGTGCCAGCAGGAGACTAGCGGGGGGCACAGATACGCAGTATTTT. This translates into CASRRLAGGTDTQYF. The whole variable domain, remainder taken from reference TRBV2 and TRBJ2-3, is EPEVTQTPSHQVTQMGQEVILRCVPISNHLYFYWYRQILGQKVEFLVSFYNNEISEKSEIFDDQFSVERPDGSNFTLKIRSTKLEDSAMYFCASRRLAGGTDTQYFGPGTRLTVL.

V usage is TRBV6-5 and J usage is TRBJ1-5, with D uncertain. This CDR3 comprises 15 residues. Per germline, CDR1 MNHEY and CDR2 SVGAGI. V lost 5 bases and J 4 bases, leaving 15 bases between the germline ends. The CDR3 sequence is CASSSGPLGNQPQHF. As DNA, the CDR3 is TGTGCCAGCAGTAGCGGCCCCCTGGGAAATCAGCCCCAGCATTTT.

This clone showed up just once. The J gene is TRBJ2-7, the V gene TRBV5-1; D is possibly TRBD2 (5 bases). Germline CDR1 SGHRS, CDR2 YFSETQ. V was shortened by 4 bases and J by 3 bases, with 11 bases between the two germline ends. This CDR3 has 13 amino acids. The CDR3 DNA is TGCGCCAGCAGCATAGACGGACTCTACGAGCAGTACTTC. Translating it yields CASSIDGLYEQYF.